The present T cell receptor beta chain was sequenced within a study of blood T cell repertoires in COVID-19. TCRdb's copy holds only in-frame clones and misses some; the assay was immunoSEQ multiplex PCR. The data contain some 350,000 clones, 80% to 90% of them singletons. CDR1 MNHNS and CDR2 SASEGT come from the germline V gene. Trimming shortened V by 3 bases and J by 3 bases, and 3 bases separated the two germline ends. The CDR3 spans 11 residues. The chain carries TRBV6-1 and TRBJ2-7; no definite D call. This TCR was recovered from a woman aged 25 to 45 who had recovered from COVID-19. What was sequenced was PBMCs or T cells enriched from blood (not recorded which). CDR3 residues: CASSDGYEQYF. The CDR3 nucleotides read TGTGCCAGCAGTGACGGCTACGAGCAGTACTTC.